The subject of this entry is one T cell receptor (beta chain). This clonotype has a count of ten or more. No cognate antigen has been identified for it. No much larger clone is present one base from it, and per-base qualities are unavailable. Unsorted PBMC libraries were generated from 2 million PBMCs stored in RNAlater at -80 °C until RNA extraction. The multiple sclerosis patients were enrolled in a US clinical protocol that used magnetic resonance imaging to evaluate disease progression. Peripheral blood underwent Ficoll-Hypaque density gradient centrifugation to isolate PBMCs, which were then cryopreserved in liquid nitrogen. cDNA was synthesized by template-switch 5'RACE using a primer with a 10-nucleotide random unique molecular identifier that tagged each TCR transcript. Each sequencing run produced over 180 million TCR-beta sequences covering 15-18 subjects. The RNeasy kit was used to extract total RNA. The KAPA Real-time Library Amplification kit was used to amplify TCR-beta VDJ regions with primers for the TCR constant region and the 5'RACE anchor. A first PCR added sample indexes and Illumina adaptors, and a second PCR then raised library yield. After purification with Ampure beads, the TCR product of roughly 650 bp was size-selected on a 2% E-gel SizeSelection system. Library quality was checked on a Bioanalyzer, concentration was measured with Qubit, and libraries were quantified with the Kapa Library Quantification kit before pooling. An Illumina HiSeq 2500 was used to sequence the libraries paired-end at 2 x 150 bp. To increase sequence diversity, roughly 24-31% phiX was spiked into each library pool. Concerning the study's data processing: The quality-filtered reads were processed with the UMI-based MiGEC pipeline, whose error correction step removed more than 85% of the raw TCR sequences. VDJ genes were aligned to IMGT germline references, and clonotypes were defined by unique CDR3 amino acid sequence plus V-J genes. VDJtools evaluated clonal expansion, Shannon diversity and CDR3 relatedness (CalcPairwiseDistances, ClusterSamples); CLCbio workbench built phylogenetic trees. Clones with at least 8 unique UMIs were defined as expanded, with this threshold being based on coefficient-of-variation modelling across technical triplicates. The public sequencing data were trimmed at Q25 with fastp and processed into clonotypes with MiXCR by TCRdb, which kept only in-frame beta chains. Every entry covers one CDR3 protein and lists the most common genes and DNA from its rows. The V and J calls were determined by TCRdb, not by the authors. The sample table holds roughly 60,000 distinct CDR3 sequences, of which less than 2.5% were seen once. The leading ten clones occupy about 2.9% of the sample.

This record comes from a study of neurological immune-mediated disorders (dated by TCRdb to between 2019 and 2020). Concerning the study at large: Of the roughly 34 multiple sclerosis patients, about 30 had relapsing-remitting MS and 3 had secondary progressive MS. The approximately 100 TCR-beta libraries included longitudinal samples, technical triplicates and paired sorted CD4+ and CD8+ T-cell subsets alongside PBMC samples. The study compared peripheral blood TCR-beta repertoires of HTLV-I-associated myelopathy (HAM/TSP) patients, multiple sclerosis patients and healthy controls using UMI-based sequencing. The cohort was made up of approximately 65 subjects, consisting of around 14 HAM/TSP patients, 35 or so multiple sclerosis patients and approximately 20 healthy controls.

On the study overall, not on this receptor specifically: No identical CDR3 amino acid sequences were shared among expanded clones across subjects, suggesting private TCR-beta repertoires in all groups. The MS cluster was not associated with any clinical or MRI features, and the authors stated that larger cohorts are needed. Repertoires from 18 of 34 MS patients were grouped by phylogenetic analysis into a cluster of related CDR3 sequences, suggesting a possible repertoire-level signature. TCR clonal expansion was greatest in HAM/TSP patients and smallest in MS patients, who ranked below even healthy controls.

CDR3 length: 14 amino acids, cysteine to phenylalanine. Here the CDR3 DNA is all that survives: 42 bases in frame from base 1. In the germline V gene, CDR1 corresponds to SGHRS and CDR2 to YFSETQ. The germline V and J ends show losses of 3 bases and 5 bases respectively, and no gene match explains 4 bases of the junction. The sequenced material came from PBMCs. This clonotype was sampled from a man aged 50-59 years with multiple sclerosis. The rearrangement combines TRBV5-1 with TRBJ1-2, with 10 middle bases fitting TRBD1. The CDR3 sequence is CASSSEGQGYGYTF. The nucleotides read TGCGCCAGCAGCTCGGAGGGACAGGGGTATGGCTACACCTTC.